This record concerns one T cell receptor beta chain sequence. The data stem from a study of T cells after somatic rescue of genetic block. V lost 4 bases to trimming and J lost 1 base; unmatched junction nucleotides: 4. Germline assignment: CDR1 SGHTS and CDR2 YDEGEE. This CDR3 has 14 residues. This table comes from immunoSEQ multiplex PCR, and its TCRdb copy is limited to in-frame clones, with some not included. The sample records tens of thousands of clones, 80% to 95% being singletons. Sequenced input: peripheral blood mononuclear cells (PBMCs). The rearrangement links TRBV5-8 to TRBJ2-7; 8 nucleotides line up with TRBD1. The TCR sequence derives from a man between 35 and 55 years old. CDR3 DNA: TGTGCCAGCAGCCCCCGACAGGGGTCCTACGAGCAGTACTTC. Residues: CASSPRQGSYEQYF.